This T cell receptor (beta chain) was captured in a study of regulatory T cells in long-lasting Graves disease. Of note for this clonotype: Its antigen is as yet unknown.

The time point here: newly diagnosed GD, antithyroid drugs for less than 3 months. From RNA extracted from PBMCs, the TCR library was made. Blood from the periphery, around 9 milliliters in all, was drawn into EDTA tubes. Study observations and caveats: Compared with new cases, persistent Graves' patients showed reduced TCR diversity. Persistent disease was associated with favored TRBV28 usage and with favored use of TRBJ1-2 and TRBJ2-5. In persistent patients, shared public clonotypes (approximately 3,000) outnumbered those in new patients (around 1,000).

The CDR3 sequence is 15 residues long. The V end lost 4 bases, the J end lost 1 base, and 13 bases lay between the germline ends. Looked up from germline, CDR1 is DFQATT and CDR2 is SNEGSKA (reference sequence). iRepertoire HTBI primers and Arm-PCR of CDR3 regions built TCR beta libraries. TCRdb re-analysed the multiplex PCR reads in MiXCR, keeping a single row per CDR3 protein. Counted here are 200,000 to 250,000 distinct CDR3 sequences, approximately 20% occurring once; the ten biggest clones make up around 20%. This receptor was taken from a female donor with Graves disease. The chain uses TRBV20-1 and TRBJ1-4; D remains unclear. The specimen was peripheral blood mononuclear cells (PBMCs), collected at new diagnosis, from a patient treated with antithyroid drugs. The CDR3, as DNA: TGCAGTGCTAAACTAATGACAAGAACTAATGAAAAACTGTTTTTT. It translates to CSAKLMTRTNEKLFF.